This T cell receptor beta chain was sequenced in a study of neurological immune-mediated disorders. Study results and limitations: Multiple sclerosis patients had less TCR clonal expansion than even healthy controls, unlike HTLV-1-associated myelopathy. Across subjects, no CDR3 amino acid sequence appeared in expanded clones of more than one subject, a finding that suggested private repertoires in all groups.

The CDR3 length is 14 residues. The V segment lost 6 bases and the J segment 2 bases; nucleotides outside the gene matches: 8. Germline assignment: CDR1 DFQATT and CDR2 SNEGSKA (reference sequence). The starting material, 2 million PBMCs stored at -80 C, gave rise to the unsorted libraries. In its sample, this clonotype was seen many times. Its target is not known. The cDNA was generated by 5'RACE with 10-nucleotide random UMIs. TCRdb re-called the 5' RACE reads with MiXCR, one entry per CDR3 protein. The sample lists approximately 20,000 distinct CDR3 sequences, about 15% occurring once. The receptor comes from a female donor with HTLV-1-associated myelopathy (HAM/TSP). Sequenced material: PBMCs. The chain recombines TRBV20-1 with TRBJ2-3, with 7 bases aligning to TRBD2. The CDR3 reads CSAQRDPTTDTQYF. In DNA, the CDR3 is TGCAGTGCGCAGCGGGACCCAACCACAGATACGCAGTATTTT.